This TCR beta chain came from a study of blood T cell repertoires in COVID-19. Original processing notes: Estimation of nucleated cell counts relied on the amplification of reference gene primers. Only in-frame clones appear in the TCRdb table, and some are missing; sequencing was by immunoSEQ multiplex PCR. V, J and clone size are taken as reported in that table, and D and trimming were inferred from the DNA itself. The sample shows 210,000 or so clones, under 80% of them seen only once. Sequencing was done on a sample of peripheral blood. The clonotype comes from a man aged 45 to 65 who had recovered from COVID-19.

The CDR3 nucleotides are TGTGCCAGCAGTTACGAGGGTTCTGAGCAGTTCTTC. Translated: CASSYEGSEQFF. The rearrangement joins TRBV6-6 to TRBJ2-1; tentatively, D is TRBD2 (5 bases). V lost 2 bases and J 9 bases, leaving 8 bases between the germline ends. The CDR3 loop spans 12 amino acids. Germline V CDR1 and CDR2: MNHNY, SVGAGI (reference sequence).